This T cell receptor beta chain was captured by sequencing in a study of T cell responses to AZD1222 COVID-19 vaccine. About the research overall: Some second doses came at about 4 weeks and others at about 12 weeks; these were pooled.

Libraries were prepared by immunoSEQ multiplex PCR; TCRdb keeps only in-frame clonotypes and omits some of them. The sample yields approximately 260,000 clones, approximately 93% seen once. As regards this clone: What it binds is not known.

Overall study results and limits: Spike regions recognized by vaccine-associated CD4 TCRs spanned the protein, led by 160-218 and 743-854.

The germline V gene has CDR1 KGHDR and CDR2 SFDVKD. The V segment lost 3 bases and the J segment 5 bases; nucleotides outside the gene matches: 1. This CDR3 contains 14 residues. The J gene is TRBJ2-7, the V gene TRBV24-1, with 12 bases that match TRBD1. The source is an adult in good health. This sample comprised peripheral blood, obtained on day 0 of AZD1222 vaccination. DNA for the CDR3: TGTGCCACCAGTGATGGGACAGGGGGCAACGAGCAGTACTTC. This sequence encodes CATSDGTGGNEQYF.